This T cell receptor beta chain was observed in a study of T cell responses to AZD1222 COVID-19 vaccine. Sequenced by immunoSEQ multiplex PCR; TCRdb stores in-frame clones only, minus some. This table holds about 93,000 clones, 75% to 90% found once. This CDR3 contains 15 residues. V shed 4 bases, J shed 5 bases, and the junction held 7 bases outside the gene matches. In germline, CDR1 is MDHEN, CDR2 SYDVKM. The chain has TRBV28 and TRBJ2-7; 11 bases are shared with TRBD1. This TCR derives from an adult in good health. The material sequenced was peripheral blood, taken on day 0 of AZD1222 vaccination. In DNA, the CDR3 is TGTGCCAGCAGTTCTGGACAGGGGGCGGAGAACGAGCAGTACTTC. Protein: CASSSGQGAENEQYF.